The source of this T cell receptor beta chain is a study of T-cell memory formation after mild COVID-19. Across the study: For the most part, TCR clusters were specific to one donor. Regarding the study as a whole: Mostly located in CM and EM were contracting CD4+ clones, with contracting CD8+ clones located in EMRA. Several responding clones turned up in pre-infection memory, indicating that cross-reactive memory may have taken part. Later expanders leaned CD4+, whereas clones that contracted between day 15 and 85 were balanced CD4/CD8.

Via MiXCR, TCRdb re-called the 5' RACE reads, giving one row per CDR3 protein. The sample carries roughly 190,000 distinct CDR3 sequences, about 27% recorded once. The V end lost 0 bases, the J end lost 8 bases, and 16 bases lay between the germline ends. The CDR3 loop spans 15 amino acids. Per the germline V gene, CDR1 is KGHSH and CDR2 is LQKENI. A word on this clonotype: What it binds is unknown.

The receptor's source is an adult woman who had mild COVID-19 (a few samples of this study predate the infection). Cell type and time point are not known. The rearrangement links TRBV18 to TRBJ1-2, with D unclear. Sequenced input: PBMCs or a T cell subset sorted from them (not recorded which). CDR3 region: CASSPPVAAGIGYTF. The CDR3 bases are TGTGCCAGCTCACCACCGGTGGCGGCAGGAATCGGCTACACCTTC.